This T cell receptor (beta chain) was captured in a study of blood T cell repertoires in COVID-19. Overall study: Material from acute and convalescent COVID-19 was sourced from the United States, Italy and Spain.

Methods used by the authors: For nucleated cells, counts were estimated from reference gene primer amplification. Clones were read by immunoSEQ multiplex PCR, and TCRdb kept only the in-frame ones, dropping some. V and J calls and clone size come straight from that table; D and trimming were deduced from the DNA. The sample carries 35,000 or so clones, 70% to 90% recorded once. CDR1 MNHEY and CDR2 SMNVEV come from the germline V gene (reference sequence). There are 17 residues in the CDR3. J is TRBJ2-6 and V is TRBV27; 9 bases are shared with TRBD1. Sequencing input: peripheral blood. This receptor was identified in a human donor in a cohort sampled during active COVID-19. The CDR3 loop is CASLGGQGVSGANVLTF. CDR3 in DNA: TGTGCATCTCTGGGGGGACAGGGTGTGTCTGGGGCCAACGTCCTGACTTTC.